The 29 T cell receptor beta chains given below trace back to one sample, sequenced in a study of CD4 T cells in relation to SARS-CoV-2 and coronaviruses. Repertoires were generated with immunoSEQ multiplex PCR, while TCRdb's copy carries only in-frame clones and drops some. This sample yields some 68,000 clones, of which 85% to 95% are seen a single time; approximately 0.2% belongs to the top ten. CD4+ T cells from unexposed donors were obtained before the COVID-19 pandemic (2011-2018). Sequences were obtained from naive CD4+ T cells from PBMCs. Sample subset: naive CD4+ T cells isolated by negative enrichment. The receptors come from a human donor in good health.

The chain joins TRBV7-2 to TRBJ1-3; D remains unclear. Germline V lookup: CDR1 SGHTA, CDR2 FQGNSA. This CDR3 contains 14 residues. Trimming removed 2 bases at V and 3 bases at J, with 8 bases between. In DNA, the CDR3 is TGTGCCAGCAGCTTAAAGTATTATGGAAACACCATATATTTT. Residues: CASSLKYYGNTIYF.

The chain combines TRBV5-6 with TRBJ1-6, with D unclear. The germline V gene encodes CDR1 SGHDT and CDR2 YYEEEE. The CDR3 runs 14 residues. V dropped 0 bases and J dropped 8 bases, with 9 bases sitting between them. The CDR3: CASSLVGFDSPLHF. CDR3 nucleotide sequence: TGTGCCAGCAGCTTGGTCGGGTTTGATTCACCCCTCCACTTT.

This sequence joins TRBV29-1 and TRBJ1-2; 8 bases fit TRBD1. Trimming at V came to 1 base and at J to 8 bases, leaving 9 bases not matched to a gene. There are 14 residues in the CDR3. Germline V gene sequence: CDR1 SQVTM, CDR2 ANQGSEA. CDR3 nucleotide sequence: TGCAGCGTTGAAGGCACTCAGGGGGCGGGCGGCTACACCTTC. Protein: CSVEGTQGAGGYTF.

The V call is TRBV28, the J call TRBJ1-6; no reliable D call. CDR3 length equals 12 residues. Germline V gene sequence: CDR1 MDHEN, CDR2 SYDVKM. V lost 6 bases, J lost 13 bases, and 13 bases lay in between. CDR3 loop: CASSSLIVPLHF. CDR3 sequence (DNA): TGTGCCAGCAGCTCTTTAATTGTTCCCCTCCACTTT. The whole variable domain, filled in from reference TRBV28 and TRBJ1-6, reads DVKVTQSSRYLVKRTGEKVFLECVQDMDHENMFWYRQDPGLGLRLIYFSYDVKMKEKGDIPEGYSVSREKKERFSLILESASTNQTSMYLCASSSLIVPLHFGNGTRLTVT.

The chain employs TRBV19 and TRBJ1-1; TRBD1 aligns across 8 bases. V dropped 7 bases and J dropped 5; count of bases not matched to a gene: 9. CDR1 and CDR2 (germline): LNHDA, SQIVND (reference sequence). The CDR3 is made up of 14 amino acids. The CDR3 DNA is TGTGCCAGTAAACAGGGGGGGGAGGGGACTGAAGCTTTCTTT. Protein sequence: CASKQGGEGTEAFF.

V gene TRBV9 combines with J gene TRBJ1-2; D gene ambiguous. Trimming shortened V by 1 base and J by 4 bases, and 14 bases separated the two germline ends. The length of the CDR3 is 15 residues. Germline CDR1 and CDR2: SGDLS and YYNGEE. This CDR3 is CASSVSAGSAYGYTF. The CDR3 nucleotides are TGTGCCAGCAGCGTATCGGCAGGCTCGGCCTATGGCTACACCTTC.

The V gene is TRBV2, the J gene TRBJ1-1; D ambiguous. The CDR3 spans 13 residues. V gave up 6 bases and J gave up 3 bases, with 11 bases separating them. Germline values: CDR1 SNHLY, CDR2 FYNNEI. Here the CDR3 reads CASSEDVDTEAFF. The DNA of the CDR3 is TGTGCCAGCAGCGAGGATGTCGACACTGAAGCTTTCTTT.

CDR3 in DNA: TGTGCCAGTACAGGGGCGAAAGCTAACTATGGCTACACCTTC. It codes for CASTGAKANYGYTF. J is TRBJ1-2 and V is TRBV19; D is perhaps TRBD1 (6 bases). Germline V lookup: CDR1 LNHDA, CDR2 SQIVND (reference sequence). This CDR3 is 14 amino acids long. Trimming cost V 7 bases and J 0 bases, with 12 bases left between them.

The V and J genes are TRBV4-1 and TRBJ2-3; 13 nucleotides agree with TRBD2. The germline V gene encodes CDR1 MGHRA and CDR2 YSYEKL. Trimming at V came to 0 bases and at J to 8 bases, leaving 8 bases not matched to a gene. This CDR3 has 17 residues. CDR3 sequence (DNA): TGCGCCAGCAGCCAAGAAGTACTAGCGGGGGGGTCCCGTACGCAGTATTTT. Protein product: CASSQEVLAGGSRTQYF.

CDR3 DNA: TGTGCCAGCGGGGGGGCCAATTATGGCTACACCTTC. Its protein product is CASGGANYGYTF. The chain joins TRBV27 to TRBJ1-2; possibly TRBD1 for D (6 bases). V lost 8 bases to trimming and J lost 5 bases, with 12 bases between them. The CDR3 runs to 12 residues. Germline V gene data show CDR1 as MNHEY and CDR2 as SMNVEV (reference sequence).

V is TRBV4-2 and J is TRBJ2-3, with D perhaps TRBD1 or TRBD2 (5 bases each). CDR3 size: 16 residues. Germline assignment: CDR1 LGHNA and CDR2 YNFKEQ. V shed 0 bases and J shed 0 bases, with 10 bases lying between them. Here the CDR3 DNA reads TGTGCCAGCAGCCAAGATGAGGGACGGAGCACAGATACGCAGTATTTT. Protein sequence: CASSQDEGRSTDTQYF.

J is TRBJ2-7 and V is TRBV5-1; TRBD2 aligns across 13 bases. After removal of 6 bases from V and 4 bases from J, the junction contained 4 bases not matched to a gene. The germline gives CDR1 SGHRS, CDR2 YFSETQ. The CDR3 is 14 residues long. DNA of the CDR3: TGCGCCAGCACCTGGACTAGCGGGAGTTACGAGCAGTACTTC. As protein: CASTWTSGSYEQYF.

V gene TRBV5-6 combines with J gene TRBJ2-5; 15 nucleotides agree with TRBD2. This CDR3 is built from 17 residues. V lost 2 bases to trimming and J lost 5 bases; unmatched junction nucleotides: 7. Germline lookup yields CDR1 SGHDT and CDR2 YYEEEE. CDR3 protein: CASSLRTSGRAGETQYF. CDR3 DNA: TGTGCCAGCAGCTTACGGACTAGCGGGAGGGCGGGGGAGACCCAGTACTTC.

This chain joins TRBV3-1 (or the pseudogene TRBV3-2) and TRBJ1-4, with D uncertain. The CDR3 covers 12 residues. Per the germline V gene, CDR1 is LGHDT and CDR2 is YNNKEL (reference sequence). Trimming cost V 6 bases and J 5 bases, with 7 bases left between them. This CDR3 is CASSSKNEKLFF. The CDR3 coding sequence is TGTGCCAGCAGTTCAAAGAATGAAAAACTGTTTTTT.

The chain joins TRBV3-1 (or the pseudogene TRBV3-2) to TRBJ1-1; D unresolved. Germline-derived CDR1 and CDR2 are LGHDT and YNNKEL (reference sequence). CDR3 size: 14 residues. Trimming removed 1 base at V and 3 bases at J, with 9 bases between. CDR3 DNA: TGTGCCAGCAGCCAAGCGGGATTAGACACTGAAGCTTTCTTT. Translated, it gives CASSQAGLDTEAFF.

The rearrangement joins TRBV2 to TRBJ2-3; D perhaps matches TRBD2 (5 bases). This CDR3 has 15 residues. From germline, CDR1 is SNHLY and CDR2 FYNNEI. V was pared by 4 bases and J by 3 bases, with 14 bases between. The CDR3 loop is CASSGQLVLTDTQYF. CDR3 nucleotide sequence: TGTGCCAGCAGTGGCCAACTAGTTCTGACAGATACGCAGTATTTT. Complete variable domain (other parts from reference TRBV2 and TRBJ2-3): EPEVTQTPSHQVTQMGQEVILRCVPISNHLYFYWYRQILGQKVEFLVSFYNNEISEKSEIFDDQFSVERPDGSNFTLKIRSTKLEDSAMYFCASSGQLVLTDTQYFGPGTRLTVL.

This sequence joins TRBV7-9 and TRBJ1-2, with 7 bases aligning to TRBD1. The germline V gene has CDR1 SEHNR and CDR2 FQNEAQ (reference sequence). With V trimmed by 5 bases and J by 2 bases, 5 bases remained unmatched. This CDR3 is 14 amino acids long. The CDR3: CASSGRGRNYGYTF. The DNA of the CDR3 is TGTGCCAGCAGCGGTAGGGGGCGGAACTATGGCTACACCTTC.

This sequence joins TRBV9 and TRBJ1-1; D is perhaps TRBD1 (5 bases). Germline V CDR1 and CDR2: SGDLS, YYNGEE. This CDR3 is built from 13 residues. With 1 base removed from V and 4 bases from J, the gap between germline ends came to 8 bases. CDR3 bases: TGTGCCAGCAGCGTAAGTGGGGGCACTGAAGCTTTCTTT. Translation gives CASSVSGGTEAFF.

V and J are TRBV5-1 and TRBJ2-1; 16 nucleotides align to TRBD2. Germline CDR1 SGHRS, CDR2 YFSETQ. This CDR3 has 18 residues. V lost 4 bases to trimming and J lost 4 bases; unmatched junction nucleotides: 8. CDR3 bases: TGCGCCAGCAGCCCTGGGACTAGCGGGGGGGCCGGATACAATGAGCAGTTCTTC. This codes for CASSPGTSGGAGYNEQFF.

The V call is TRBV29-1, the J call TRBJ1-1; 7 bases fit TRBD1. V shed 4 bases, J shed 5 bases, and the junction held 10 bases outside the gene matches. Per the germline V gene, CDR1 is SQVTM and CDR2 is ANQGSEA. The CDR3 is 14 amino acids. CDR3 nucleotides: TGCAGCGTTGTGCGAGGCCCAGGGGGGACTGAAGCTTTCTTT. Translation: CSVVRGPGGTEAFF.

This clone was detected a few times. DNA for the CDR3: TGTGCCAGCTCCGATAGCGGGAGGGCCATGCTGCAGTATTTT. Encoded protein: CASSDSGRAMLQYF. The chain carries TRBV28 and TRBJ2-3, with TRBD2 matching over 11 bases. CDR3 length: 14 amino acids. CDR1 MDHEN and CDR2 SYDVKM come from the germline V gene. V lost 8 bases to trimming and J lost 11 bases; unmatched junction nucleotides: 12.

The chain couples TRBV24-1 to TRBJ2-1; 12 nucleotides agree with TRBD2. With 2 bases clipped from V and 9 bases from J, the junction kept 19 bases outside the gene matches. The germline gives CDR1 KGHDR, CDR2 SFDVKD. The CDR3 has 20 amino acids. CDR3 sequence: CATSDSRLAGVGKLRGEQFF. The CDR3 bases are TGTGCCACCAGTGATTCCCGACTAGCGGGAGTAGGGAAACTAAGGGGTGAGCAGTTCTTC.

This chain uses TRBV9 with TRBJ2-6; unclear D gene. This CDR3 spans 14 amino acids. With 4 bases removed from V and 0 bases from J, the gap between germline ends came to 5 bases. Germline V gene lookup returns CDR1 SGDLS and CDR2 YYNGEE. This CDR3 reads CASSLLSGANVLTF. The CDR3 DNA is TGTGCCAGCAGCCTGCTCTCTGGGGCCAACGTCCTGACTTTC. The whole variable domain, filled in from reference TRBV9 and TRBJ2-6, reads DSGVTQTPKHLITATGQRVTLRCSPRSGDLSVYWYQQSLDQGLQFLIQYYNGEERAKGNILERFSAQQFPDLHSELNLSSLELGDSALYFCASSLLSGANVLTFGAGSRLTVL.

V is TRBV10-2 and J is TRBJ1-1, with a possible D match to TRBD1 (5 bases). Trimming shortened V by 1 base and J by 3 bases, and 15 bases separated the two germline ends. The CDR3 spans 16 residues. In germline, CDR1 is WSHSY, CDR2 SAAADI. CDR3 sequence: CASSEYRSGRDTEAFF. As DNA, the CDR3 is TGCGCCAGCAGTGAGTATAGGTCAGGGAGGGACACTGAAGCTTTCTTT.

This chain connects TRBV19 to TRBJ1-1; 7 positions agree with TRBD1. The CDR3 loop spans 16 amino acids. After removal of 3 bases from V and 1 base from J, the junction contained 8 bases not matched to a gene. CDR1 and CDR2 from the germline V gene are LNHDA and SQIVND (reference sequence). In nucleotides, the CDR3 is TGTGCCAGTAGTATTTACCAGGGGGAGACGAACACTGAAGCTTTCTTT. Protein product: CASSIYQGETNTEAFF.

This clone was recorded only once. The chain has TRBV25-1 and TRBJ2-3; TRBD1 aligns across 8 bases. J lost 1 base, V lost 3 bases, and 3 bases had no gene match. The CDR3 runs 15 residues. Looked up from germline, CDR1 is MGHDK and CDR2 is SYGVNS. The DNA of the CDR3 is TGTGCCAGCAGTGACACGACAGGGGGCACAGATACGCAGTATTTT. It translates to CASSDTTGGTDTQYF.

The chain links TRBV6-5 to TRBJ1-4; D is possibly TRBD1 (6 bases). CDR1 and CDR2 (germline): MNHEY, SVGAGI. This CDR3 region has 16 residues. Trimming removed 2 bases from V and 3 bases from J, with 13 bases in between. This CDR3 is CASSYSRGAANEKLFF. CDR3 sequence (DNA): TGTGCCAGCAGTTACAGCCGGGGGGCGGCTAATGAAAAACTGTTTTTT.

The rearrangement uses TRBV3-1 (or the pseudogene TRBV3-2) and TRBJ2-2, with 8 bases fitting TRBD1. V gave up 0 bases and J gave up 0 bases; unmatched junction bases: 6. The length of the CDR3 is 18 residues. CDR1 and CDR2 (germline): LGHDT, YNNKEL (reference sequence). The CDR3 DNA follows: TGTGCCAGCAGCCAAGATGCCCCGACAGGGGCGAACACCGGGGAGCTGTTTTTT. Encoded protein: CASSQDAPTGANTGELFF.

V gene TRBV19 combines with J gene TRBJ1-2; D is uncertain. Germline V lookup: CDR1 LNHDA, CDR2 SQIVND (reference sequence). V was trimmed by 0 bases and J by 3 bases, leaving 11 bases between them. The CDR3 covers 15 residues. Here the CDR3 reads CASSIDPAADYGYTF. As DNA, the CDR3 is TGTGCCAGTAGTATAGATCCGGCGGCGGACTATGGCTACACCTTC.